One sample yielded the 6 T cell receptor beta chains listed below, sequenced in a study of T cells in Graves' hyperthyroidism and ophthalmopathy. TCR beta CDR3 sequences were amplified from RNA transcripts. Using the HTBI primer set, a first-round RT-PCR was run on the TCR CDR3. TCRdb processed the multiplex PCR reads anew with MiXCR; each CDR3 protein has one entry. The repertoire holds about 380,000 distinct CDR3 sequences, with 15% to 20% as singletons. Material for sequencing was blood. Receptors were obtained from a man between 18 and 35 years old with Graves' ophthalmopathy.

This clonotype was seen repeatedly, ten times or more. The rearrangement links TRBV5-8 to TRBJ2-7, with 7 bases fitting TRBD1. CDR3 size: 12 residues. Per the germline V gene, CDR1 is SGHTS and CDR2 is YDEGEE. The V gene end was trimmed by 5 bases and the J gene end by 9 bases; junction bases not matched to a gene: 8. The CDR3 is CASSFSRDRQYF. CDR3 nucleotides: TGTGCCAGCAGTTTTTCTAGGGACAGGCAGTACTTC. Filled out from reference TRBV5-8 and TRBJ2-7, the complete variable domain reads EAGVTQSPTHLIKTRGQQATLRCSPISGHTSVYWYQQALGLGLQFLLWYDEGEERNRGNFPPRFSGRQFPNYSSELNVNALELEDSALYLCASSFSRDRQYFGPGTRLTVT.

In this sample, this clonotype turned up many times. The V gene is TRBV7-9, the J gene TRBJ2-7, with a possible D match to TRBD1 (6 bases). Trimming stripped 0 bases from V and 0 bases from J, with 9 bases between. The CDR3 extends over 15 amino acids. Germline-derived CDR1 and CDR2 are SEHNR and FQNEAQ (reference sequence). CDR3 sequence: CASSLAGTSSYEQYF. DNA for the CDR3: TGTGCCAGCAGCTTAGCCGGGACAAGCTCCTACGAGCAGTACTTC.

The chain recombines TRBV6-2 or TRBV6-3 with TRBJ2-7, with D possibly being TRBD1 (6 bases). Trimming took off 5 bases at V and 7 bases at J, with 9 bases between the two ends. This CDR3 is built from 11 residues. Germline V gene data show CDR1 as MNHEY and CDR2 as SVGEGT. The CDR3: CASSKRGEQYF. The CDR3 region has the DNA TGTGCCAGCAGTAAAAGGGGGGAGCAGTACTTC.

In this sample, this clonotype turned up many times. The chain joins TRBV6-1 to TRBJ2-5, with D possibly being TRBD2 (7 bases). This CDR3 comprises 13 residues. Germline values: CDR1 MNHNS, CDR2 SASEGT. V lost 8 bases to trimming and J lost 6 bases, with 16 bases between them. CDR3 amino acids: CASSKGGTKTQYF. The CDR3 bases are TGTGCCAGCTCTAAGGGGGGGACGAAGACCCAGTACTTC.

In its sample, this clonotype was seen a few times. The chain recombines TRBV5-1 with TRBJ1-3, with D hard to call. Germline assignment: CDR1 SGHRS and CDR2 YFSETQ. The CDR3 extends over 15 amino acids. V dropped 0 bases and J dropped 0 bases, with 7 bases sitting between them. In DNA form, the CDR3 reads TGCGCCAGCAGCTTGGGCCAGTTCTCTGGAAACACCATATATTTT. This encodes CASSLGQFSGNTIYF.

At least ten counts were recorded for this clonotype. CDR3 DNA: TGCAGTGCTCGGACAGTTCAAGAGACCCAGTACTTC. Translation: CSARTVQETQYF. The chain recombines TRBV20-1 with TRBJ2-5, with TRBD1 as a possible D gene (6 bases). The CDR3 loop spans 12 amino acids. V dropped 5 bases and J dropped 2 bases, with 9 bases sitting between them. Per germline, CDR1 DFQATT and CDR2 SNEGSKA (reference sequence).